A selection of T cell receptor beta chains follows, all from one sample in a study of OX40 agonist ivuxolimab in advanced cancers. Profiled with immunoSEQ multiplex PCR; TCRdb holds only in-frame clones, not every one. Of about 27,000 clones in the sample, roughly four fifths were seen once. The sample was CD4+ or CD8+ T cells sorted from blood, taken in a trial of the OX40 agonist ivuxolimab. The receptors come from an adult with an advanced solid tumor such as melanoma, head and neck, liver or kidney cancer. CDR3s include the opening cysteine and the closing phenylalanine or tryptophan. The order of the fields is D gene, clone size, V gene, J gene, CDR3 DNA, CDR3 protein. A D gene is named only where the DNA matches it firmly. Rows give clone size only sometimes, using once, few, many, or a class for an expanded clone.

d_gene: NA
abundance: NA
v_gene: TRBV5-1
j_gene: TRBJ1-1
CDR3nt: TGCGCCAGCAGCTTGACCGATACTTGGTCCGGGACTAGCACTGAAGCTTTCTTT
CDR3aa: CASSLTDTWSGTSTEAFF

d_gene: TRBD1
abundance: NA
v_gene: TRBV5-1
j_gene: TRBJ2-5
CDR3nt: TGCGCCAGCAGCTCATTACTTAATACGGACAGGGGTAGGCAAGAGACCCAGTACTTC
CDR3aa: CASSSLLNTDRGRQETQYF

d_gene: TRBD2
abundance: NA
v_gene: TRBV7-8
j_gene: TRBJ2-3
CDR3nt: TGTGCCAGCACCTCTCGGCTAGCGGGCGGCACAGATACGCAGTATTTT
CDR3aa: CASTSRLAGGTDTQYF

d_gene: NA
abundance: NA
v_gene: TRBV7-7
j_gene: TRBJ2-2
CDR3nt: TGTGCTAGCAGCTTAGGGACCCGAGACGGGGAGCTGTTTTTT
CDR3aa: CASSLGTRDGELFF

d_gene: TRBD2
abundance: NA
v_gene: TRBV28
j_gene: TRBJ2-3
CDR3nt: TGTGCCAGCAGTACTGGGACTAGCTTACCTGGAGATACGCAGTATTTT
CDR3aa: CASSTGTSLPGDTQYF

d_gene: NA
abundance: large
v_gene: TRBV25-1
j_gene: TRBJ1-2
CDR3nt: TGTGCCAGCACCGGAGGGGCTAAGGACTATGGCTACACCTTC
CDR3aa: CASTGGAKDYGYTF

d_gene: TRBD2
abundance: NA
v_gene: TRBV9
j_gene: TRBJ2-5
CDR3nt: TGTGCCAGCAGCGATAGCGGGGGGCGGAAGACCCAGTACTTC
CDR3aa: CASSDSGGRKTQYF

d_gene: TRBD1
abundance: NA
v_gene: TRBV29-1
j_gene: TRBJ2-1
CDR3nt: TGCAGCGTTGGGGGGACAGGCACTGAGCAGTTCTTC
CDR3aa: CSVGGTGTEQFF

d_gene: NA
abundance: NA
v_gene: TRBV28
j_gene: TRBJ2-3
CDR3nt: TGTGCCAGCAGTTTATTGAGGCGGAGCACAGATACGCAGTATTTT
CDR3aa: CASSLLRRSTDTQYF

d_gene: NA
abundance: NA
v_gene: TRBV7-8
j_gene: TRBJ2-7
CDR3nt: TGTGCCAGCAGCTTATGGGGGGACAGAACCTACTACGAGCAGTACTTC
CDR3aa: CASSLWGDRTYYEQYF

d_gene: TRBD1
abundance: NA
v_gene: TRBV7-9
j_gene: TRBJ1-1
CDR3nt: TGTGCCAGCATTAGAGGGGGCAGGGCTGGGACTGAAGCTTTCTTT
CDR3aa: CASIRGGRAGTEAFF

d_gene: NA
abundance: NA
v_gene: TRBV5-1
j_gene: TRBJ1-4
CDR3nt: TGCGCCAGCAGCTTGGGCAGAAATAATGAAAAACTGTTTTTT
CDR3aa: CASSLGRNNEKLFF

d_gene: NA
abundance: NA
v_gene: TRBV6-5
j_gene: TRBJ2-3
CDR3nt: TGTGCCAGCAGTTACTCGTCCACAGATACGCAGTATTTT
CDR3aa: CASSYSSTDTQYF

d_gene: TRBD1
abundance: NA
v_gene: TRBV7-6
j_gene: TRBJ2-5
CDR3nt: TGTGCCAGCAGCTTAGAGGACAGGTGGGAAGAGACCCAGTACTTC
CDR3aa: CASSLEDRWEETQYF

d_gene: TRBD1
abundance: NA
v_gene: TRBV4-1
j_gene: TRBJ2-7
CDR3nt: TGCGCCAGCAGCCACGGGATCGGACAGGCCTACGAGCAGTACTTC
CDR3aa: CASSHGIGQAYEQYF

d_gene: NA
abundance: few
v_gene: TRBV4-1
j_gene: TRBJ1-5
CDR3nt: TGCGCCAGCAGCCAAAACGTCGGGGATCAGCCCCAGCATTTT
CDR3aa: CASSQNVGDQPQHF

d_gene: TRBD1
abundance: NA
v_gene: TRBV28
j_gene: TRBJ2-7
CDR3nt: TGTGCCAGCAGTCTACTGAGGACAGGGAGGTACGAGCAGTACTTC
CDR3aa: CASSLLRTGRYEQYF

d_gene: NA
abundance: NA
v_gene: TRBV4-1
j_gene: TRBJ2-1
CDR3nt: TGCGCCAGCAGCCAAGATTTAAATGAGCAGTTCTTC
CDR3aa: CASSQDLNEQFF

d_gene: NA
abundance: once
v_gene: TRBV6-6
j_gene: TRBJ2-7
CDR3nt: TGTGCCAGCAGTTATTCGAGTAAGCAGTACTTC
CDR3aa: CASSYSSKQYF

d_gene: TRBD2
abundance: NA
v_gene: TRBV2
j_gene: TRBJ2-7
CDR3nt: TGTGCCAGCAGTGAAAGTCCGGGACTAGCCTATCAAGGCGAGCAGTACTTC
CDR3aa: CASSESPGLAYQGEQYF

d_gene: NA
abundance: NA
v_gene: TRBV13
j_gene: TRBJ1-4
CDR3nt: TGTGCCAGCAGCTTACGGGGGAATAATGAAAAACTGTTTTTT
CDR3aa: CASSLRGNNEKLFF

d_gene: NA
abundance: NA
v_gene: TRBV7-6
j_gene: TRBJ2-6
CDR3nt: TGTGCCAGCAGCTTATACAAGGGTAATAATGGGGCCAACGTCCTGACTTTC
CDR3aa: CASSLYKGNNGANVLTF

d_gene: TRBD1
abundance: NA
v_gene: TRBV15
j_gene: TRBJ2-7
CDR3nt: TGTGCCACCAGCACCGGGACAGGGTCTTACGAGCAGTACTTC
CDR3aa: CATSTGTGSYEQYF

d_gene: NA
abundance: NA
v_gene: TRBV6-1
j_gene: TRBJ1-1
CDR3nt: TGTGCCAGCAGTCAAGGGCTGAGAGCTTTCTTT
CDR3aa: CASSQGLRAFF

d_gene: NA
abundance: NA
v_gene: TRBV27
j_gene: TRBJ2-7
CDR3nt: TGTGCCAGCAGTTTAGGACTCTCCTACGAGCAGTACTTC
CDR3aa: CASSLGLSYEQYF

d_gene: NA
abundance: NA
v_gene: TRBV4-1
j_gene: TRBJ2-1
CDR3nt: TGCGCCAGCAGCCCAATGGATGGCAATGAGCAGTTCTTC
CDR3aa: CASSPMDGNEQFF

d_gene: NA
abundance: NA
v_gene: TRBV11-3
j_gene: TRBJ1-1
CDR3nt: TGTGCCAGCAGAAACGGGCGACAGAAGAACACTGAAGCTTTCTTT
CDR3aa: CASRNGRQKNTEAFF

d_gene: NA
abundance: NA
v_gene: TRBV9
j_gene: TRBJ2-1
CDR3nt: TGTGCCAGCAGCGTACTACAGGGATCCTACAATGAGCAGTTCTTC
CDR3aa: CASSVLQGSYNEQFF

d_gene: NA
abundance: once
v_gene: TRBV7-9
j_gene: TRBJ1-4
CDR3nt: TGTGCCAGCAGCTCAGAGTGGGAAAAACTGTTTTTT
CDR3aa: CASSSEWEKLFF

d_gene: NA
abundance: few
v_gene: TRBV28
j_gene: TRBJ1-3
CDR3nt: TGTGCCAGCAGTTTATACGGTGACTACTCTGGAAACACCATATATTTT
CDR3aa: CASSLYGDYSGNTIYF

d_gene: NA
abundance: NA
v_gene: TRBV15
j_gene: TRBJ2-3
CDR3nt: TGTGCCACCAGCACTGACAGACCAGATACGCAGTATTTT
CDR3aa: CATSTDRPDTQYF

d_gene: NA
abundance: NA
v_gene: TRBV5-6
j_gene: TRBJ1-1
CDR3nt: TGTGCCAGCAGCTTGCTCTGGGCAGATATGAACACTGAAGCTTTCTTT
CDR3aa: CASSLLWADMNTEAFF

d_gene: NA
abundance: NA
v_gene: TRBV15
j_gene: TRBJ2-1
CDR3nt: TGTGCCACCAGCCCGAGGGAGGGGGGGGTAAATGAGCAGTTCTTC
CDR3aa: CATSPREGGVNEQFF

d_gene: NA
abundance: NA
v_gene: TRBV9
j_gene: TRBJ1-4
CDR3nt: TGTGCCAGCAGCGTATTACCGTTTTTT
CDR3aa: CASSVLPFF

d_gene: TRBD2
abundance: few
v_gene: TRBV2
j_gene: TRBJ2-7
CDR3nt: TGTGCCTCGGGTATAGCGGGGGCCGCCTACGAGCAGTACTTC
CDR3aa: CASGIAGAAYEQYF

d_gene: TRBD2
abundance: NA
v_gene: TRBV11-2
j_gene: TRBJ2-5
CDR3nt: TGTGCCAGCAGACCTAGCGGGGGGAGACAAGAGACCCAGTACTTC
CDR3aa: CASRPSGGRQETQYF

d_gene: TRBD1
abundance: few
v_gene: TRBV2
j_gene: TRBJ1-1
CDR3nt: TGTGCCAGCCTACAGGGGATAGGAAACACTGAAGCTTTCTTT
CDR3aa: CASLQGIGNTEAFF

d_gene: NA
abundance: NA
v_gene: TRBV30
j_gene: TRBJ2-6
CDR3nt: TGTGCCTGGAGTTTTGGGGCCGGGGCCAACGTCCTGACTTTC
CDR3aa: CAWSFGAGANVLTF

d_gene: NA
abundance: NA
v_gene: TRBV29-1
j_gene: TRBJ2-7
CDR3nt: TGCAGCGTACGGGACTCTTCCTCCTACGAGCAGTACTTC
CDR3aa: CSVRDSSSYEQYF

d_gene: NA
abundance: NA
v_gene: TRBV11-2
j_gene: TRBJ2-1
CDR3nt: TGTGCCAGCAGCCCCGGACAGTTCTCCTACAATGAGCAGTTCTTC
CDR3aa: CASSPGQFSYNEQFF

d_gene: TRBD2
abundance: NA
v_gene: TRBV5-1
j_gene: TRBJ2-1
CDR3nt: TGCGCCAGCAGTTTGACTAGCGGGGGGCCCCCCGAGCAGTTCTTC
CDR3aa: CASSLTSGGPPEQFF